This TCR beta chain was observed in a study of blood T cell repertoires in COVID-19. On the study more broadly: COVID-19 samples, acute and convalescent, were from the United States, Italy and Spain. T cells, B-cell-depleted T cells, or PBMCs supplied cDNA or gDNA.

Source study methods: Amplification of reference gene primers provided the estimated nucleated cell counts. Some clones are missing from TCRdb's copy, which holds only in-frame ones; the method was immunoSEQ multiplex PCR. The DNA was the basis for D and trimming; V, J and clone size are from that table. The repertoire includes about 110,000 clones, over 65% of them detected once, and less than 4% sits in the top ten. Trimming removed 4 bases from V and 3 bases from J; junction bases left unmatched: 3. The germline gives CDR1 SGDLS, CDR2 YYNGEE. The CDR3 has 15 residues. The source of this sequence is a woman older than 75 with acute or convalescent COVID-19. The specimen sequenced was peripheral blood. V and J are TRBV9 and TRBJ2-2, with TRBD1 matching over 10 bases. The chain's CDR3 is CASSFGQGDTGELFF. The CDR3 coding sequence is TGTGCCAGCAGCTTTGGACAGGGGGACACCGGGGAGCTGTTTTTT. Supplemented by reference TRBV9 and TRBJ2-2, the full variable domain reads DSGVTQTPKHLITATGQRVTLRCSPRSGDLSVYWYQQSLDQGLQFLIQYYNGEERAKGNILERFSAQQFPDLHSELNLSSLELGDSALYFCASSFGQGDTGELFFGEGSRLTVL.